The 2 T cell receptor beta chains in this list originate from one sample, sequenced in a study of blood T cell repertoires in COVID-19. Data came from immunoSEQ multiplex PCR; TCRdb stores just in-frame clones and leaves some out. This table has 150,000 or so clones, about 80% appearing once. The sample consisted of peripheral blood. These receptor sequences come from a woman aged 70 to 79 with acute or convalescent COVID-19.

The chain couples TRBV11-2 to TRBJ1-1, with 8 bases that match TRBD1. V was clipped by 8 bases and J by 0 bases; unmatched bases: 8. In germline, CDR1 is SGHAT, CDR2 FQNNGV. This CDR3 has 15 residues. The CDR3 loop is CASRTGRSMNTEAFF. The CDR3 nucleotides are TGTGCCAGCCGGACAGGGAGGTCCATGAACACTGAAGCTTTCTTT.

DNA for the CDR3: TGTGCCAGCAGCCTCGACAGGCCGGGGTATGGCAATCAGCCCCAGCATTTT. It yields the protein CASSLDRPGYGNQPQHF. The chain joins TRBV5-4 to TRBJ1-5, with D possibly matching TRBD1 (6 bases). The V end was cut by 4 bases, the J end by 2 bases, with 19 bases between. Germline V gene lookup returns CDR1 SGHNT and CDR2 YYREEE (reference sequence). This CDR3 region has 17 residues.